The 29 T cell receptor beta chains below come from one sample, sequenced in a study of blood T cells in healthy people across ages. The authors ran a second PCR of roughly 6 to 11 cycles using a sample-barcoded 5' primer and a J-beta primer mix. A single record per CDR3 protein comes from TCRdb applying MiXCR to the 5' RACE reads. The sample carries 450,000 to 650,000 distinct CDR3 sequences, around 24% recorded once. The same sample was also used in a study of T cells of mothers and their children.

The sample consisted of blood. These receptors all stem from a boy under 18 in good health.

There are many counts of this clonotype. This chain links TRBV29-1 with TRBJ2-4; TRBD1 agrees at 8 bases. This CDR3 comprises 15 residues. Losses at the gene ends were 0 bases for V and 9 bases for J; bases not matched to a gene: 10. CDR1 is SQVTM, CDR2 ANQGSEA, per germline. The CDR3 DNA reads TGCAGCGTTGAAGATCCCCGGACAGGGCTGGGCATTCAGTACTTC. Translated, it gives CSVEDPRTGLGIQYF.

As regards this clonotype: At one end, the junction sequence differs from germline, possibly due to a read error. V and J are TRBV3-1 and TRBJ2-1; D is perhaps TRBD2 (6 bases). The CDR3 contains 15 residues. The germline CDR1 and CDR2 sequences are LGHDT and YNNKEL (reference sequence). The DNA of the CDR3 is TGTACCAGCAGCCAAGGAGGGGCTTCCTACAATGAGCAGTTCTTC. This translates into CTSSQGGASYNEQFF.

The chain has TRBV28 and TRBJ1-2, with a weak D call TRBD1 (5 bases). Germline V gives CDR1 MDHEN, CDR2 SYDVKM. The V end lost 2 bases, the J end lost 4 bases, and 11 bases lay between the germline ends. This CDR3 is built from 14 residues. CDR3 in DNA: TGTGCCAGCAGTTTAAGGGGTCTCAGCTATGGCTACACCTTC. This sequence encodes CASSLRGLSYGYTF.

As to this clonotype: One end of the junction does not line up with germline, which may come from a read error. The V gene is TRBV20-1, the J gene TRBJ2-7; TRBD2 aligns across 15 bases. Germline V lookup: CDR1 DFQATT, CDR2 SNEGSKA (reference sequence). This CDR3 spans 13 amino acids. The CDR3 bases are TGCAGTGCCGCCGGGACTAGCGGGAGGACCACCGTCTTC. Protein sequence: CSAAGTSGRTTVF.

Worth noting for this clonotype: The junction differs from germline at one of its ends, possibly a read error. The V gene is TRBV7-2, the J gene TRBJ2-2; perhaps TRBD1 as D (6 bases). The CDR3 runs 17 residues. Germline V gives CDR1 SGHTA, CDR2 FQGNSA. In nucleotides, the CDR3 is TGTGCCAGCAGGACACAGGGATCGGGTAGTTCTGCCGGGGAGCTGTTCTTT. Translating it yields CASRTQGSGSSAGELFF.

This clonotype was picked up a small number of times. The chain has TRBV3-1 and TRBJ2-3; 11 bases fit TRBD2. The CDR3 sequence is 16 residues long. Germline loops: CDR1 LGHDT, CDR2 YNNKEL (reference sequence). Germline trimming cut 2 bases from V and 2 bases from J; bases unmatched to any gene: 3. Here the CDR3 reads CASSQIAGGVTDTQYF. The CDR3 bases are TGTGCCAGCAGCCAAATAGCGGGGGGGGTCACAGATACGCAGTATTTT.

This CDR3 is CASSSGLNNEQFF. In DNA form, the CDR3 reads TGTGCCAGCAGCTCTGGACTCAACAATGAGCAGTTCTTC. V usage is TRBV7-8 and J usage is TRBJ2-1; D is perhaps TRBD2 (5 bases). Between the trimmed V and J ends, which lost 4 bases and 5 bases, there was a span of 9 bases. The CDR3 sequence is 13 residues long. The germline V gene encodes CDR1 SGHVS and CDR2 FQNEAQ.

The chain joins TRBV11-2 to TRBJ2-1; D may correspond to TRBD1 or TRBD2 (7 bases each). This CDR3 spans 12 amino acids. CDR1 and CDR2 from the germline V gene are SGHAT and FQNNGV. The V gene lost 1 base and the J gene lost 15 bases, with 13 bases spanning the gap. CDR3 residues: CASSLVQGRAFF. CDR3 nucleotides: TGTGCCAGCAGCTTAGTACAGGGGAGGGCGTTCTTC.

The rearrangement joins TRBV27 to TRBJ2-1; TRBD2 aligns across 9 bases. This CDR3 has 15 residues. The junction had 3 bases not matched to a gene; V was cut back by 3 bases and J by 3 bases. Looked up from germline, CDR1 is MNHEY and CDR2 is SMNVEV (reference sequence). CDR3 DNA sequence: TGTGCCAGCAGTTTCTCTAGCGGGATCTACAATGAGCAGTTCTTC. It yields the protein CASSFSSGIYNEQFF.

This clonotype appeared many times. This chain connects TRBV6-1 to TRBJ2-5, with D tentatively TRBD1 or TRBD2 (5 bases each). Trimming removed 6 bases at V and 5 bases at J, with 13 bases between. From germline, CDR1 is MNHNS and CDR2 SASEGT. The CDR3 loop spans 13 amino acids. This CDR3 is CASRWGSRETQYF. In nucleotides, the CDR3 is TGTGCCAGCAGGTGGGGGTCGAGGGAGACCCAGTACTTC.

This clonotype was detected a few times. V usage is TRBV25-1 and J usage is TRBJ1-4, with D possibly TRBD1 on 6 matching bases. The V end lost 4 bases, the J end lost 0 bases, and 12 bases lay between the germline ends. The germline gives CDR1 MGHDK, CDR2 SYGVNS. The CDR3 contains 16 residues. CDR3 DNA sequence: TGTGCCAGCAGTGGACGGGACATACCAACTAATGAAAAACTGTTTTTT. This encodes CASSGRDIPTNEKLFF.

This chain joins TRBV20-1 and TRBJ1-6; possible D gene TRBD1, 5 bases. This CDR3 contains 13 residues. The V gene lost 1 base and the J gene lost 8 bases, with 9 bases spanning the gap. Germline V gene sequence: CDR1 DFQATT, CDR2 SNEGSKA (reference sequence). CDR3: CSARGTGDSPLHF. In nucleotides, the CDR3 is TGCAGTGCTAGAGGGACGGGGGATTCACCCCTCCACTTT.

The chain couples TRBV9 to TRBJ2-3; tentatively, D is TRBD2 (6 bases). Trimming left V 0 bases short and J 7 bases short, with 12 bases between. Germline CDR1 is SGDLS and CDR2 is YYNGEE. The CDR3 extends over 14 amino acids. CDR3 nucleotide sequence: TGTGCCAGCAGCGTAGTAGGCGGGGAAAATACGCAGTATTTT. It yields the protein CASSVVGGENTQYF. The entire variable domain, with the rest obtained from reference TRBV9 and TRBJ2-3, is as follows: DSGVTQTPKHLITATGQRVTLRCSPRSGDLSVYWYQQSLDQGLQFLIQYYNGEERAKGNILERFSAQQFPDLHSELNLSSLELGDSALYFCASSVVGGENTQYFGPGTRLTVL.

The rearrangement uses TRBV11-2 and TRBJ2-3; 12 bases match TRBD2. This CDR3 spans 18 amino acids. The germline V gene encodes CDR1 SGHAT and CDR2 FQNNGV. The V segment lost 2 bases and the J segment 3 bases; nucleotides outside the gene matches: 9. This CDR3 is CASSLNGLAGSRTDTQYF. In nucleotides, the CDR3 is TGTGCCAGCAGCTTAAACGGACTAGCGGGATCGCGGACAGATACGCAGTATTTT. Variable domain in full (rest from reference TRBV11-2 and TRBJ2-3): EAGVAQSPRYKIIEKRQSVAFWCNPISGHATLYWYQQILGQGPKLLIQFQNNGVVDDSQLPKDRFSAERLKGVDSTLKIQPAKLEDSAVYLCASSLNGLAGSRTDTQYFGPGTRLTVL.

This clonotype was counted a few times. The genes are TRBV28 and TRBJ2-5; 11 positions match TRBD2. Germline V lookup: CDR1 MDHEN, CDR2 SYDVKM. The ends lost 6 bases at V and 0 bases at J; junction bases unmatched: 9. The CDR3 consists of 17 residues. This CDR3 is CASRYSGRAPYQETQYF. In DNA form, the CDR3 reads TGTGCCAGCAGGTATAGCGGGAGGGCCCCCTACCAAGAGACCCAGTACTTC.

The chain employs TRBV12-3 or TRBV12-4 and TRBJ2-7; D assignment may be TRBD1 or TRBD2 (5 bases each). This CDR3 is built from 14 residues. Deletions cut 7 bases from V and 1 base from J, with 14 bases between. CDR3 in DNA: TGTGCCAGCACTCTCCGGGACGGGTCCTACGAGCAGTACTTC. This codes for CASTLRDGSYEQYF.

This clonotype has just one count. The chain is built from TRBV28 and TRBJ2-5, with 13 bases lining up with TRBD2. The J call may be faulty, since TRBJ2-1 better matches the DNA end. Germline CDR1 and CDR2: MDHEN and SYDVKM. This CDR3 contains 17 residues. The CDR3 loop is CASSLCALAGGCNEQFF. In DNA, the CDR3 is TGTGCCAGCAGTTTATGCGCACTAGCGGGAGGGTGCAATGAGCAGTTCTTC.

V gene TRBV6-2 or TRBV6-3 combines with J gene TRBJ1-1; 9 nucleotides agree with TRBD1. The CDR3 sequence is 14 residues long. The trim removed 4 bases at V and 7 bases at J, leaving 7 bases unmatched. Per germline, CDR1 MNHEY and CDR2 SVGEGT. In nucleotides, the CDR3 is TGTGCCAGCAGTTTCGGGACAGGGAGCAGTGAAGCTTTCTTT. This encodes CASSFGTGSSEAFF.

In its sample, this clonotype was seen a few times. The rearrangement links TRBV4-3 to TRBJ2-7, with TRBD1 as a possible D gene (6 bases). V lost 1 base and J 2 bases, leaving 12 bases between the germline ends. This CDR3 is 15 amino acids long. The germline V gene encodes CDR1 LGHNA and CDR2 YSLEER. The CDR3 sequence is CASSQGRTVPYEQYF. In nucleotides, the CDR3 is TGCGCCAGCAGCCAAGGCCGGACAGTGCCCTACGAGCAGTACTTC.

The chain uses TRBV7-2 and TRBJ2-5, with 9 bases identical to TRBD2. CDR3 size: 18 residues. The V gene end was trimmed by 5 bases and the J gene end by 0 bases; junction bases not matched to a gene: 13. In germline, CDR1 is SGHTA, CDR2 FQGNSA. The CDR3 sequence: CASSPFSWVAGDQETQYF. The DNA of the CDR3 is TGTGCCAGCAGCCCCTTTTCGTGGGTAGCGGGGGACCAAGAGACCCAGTACTTC.

The genes are TRBV7-3 and TRBJ2-7, with D maybe TRBD1 (6 bases). Trimming took 3 bases from V and 7 from J, leaving 13 bases between them. The CDR3 totals 13 residues. Germline V lookup: CDR1 SGHTA, CDR2 FQGTGA. CDR3: CASSFSPGEEQYF. CDR3 nucleotide sequence: TGTGCCAGCAGCTTCTCACCAGGGGAAGAGCAGTACTTC.

The genes are TRBV4-3 and TRBJ1-4, with D unresolved. The CDR3 has 18 amino acids. Germline CDR1 LGHNA, CDR2 YSLEER. The V end lost 3 bases, the J end lost 0 bases, and 17 bases lay between the germline ends. The CDR3 sequence: CASSQSGAGIATNEKLFF. CDR3 coding DNA: TGCGCCAGCAGCCAGTCGGGCGCAGGTATTGCAACTAATGAAAAACTGTTTTTT.

This clonotype appeared a few times. This rearrangement joins TRBV7-8 to TRBJ2-7, with 7 bases fitting TRBD1. The CDR3 spans 15 residues. The germline gives CDR1 SGHVS, CDR2 FQNEAQ. V was clipped by 4 bases and J by 2 bases; unmatched bases: 8. CDR3 in DNA: TGTGCCAGCAGCTCCCGGGAAGGGGGCCCCTACGAGCAGTACTTC. Translating gives CASSSREGGPYEQYF.

This clonotype was recorded many times. The rearrangement joins TRBV3-1 to TRBJ2-5; D is unresolved. V was clipped by 3 bases and J by 0 bases, with 11 bases between them. Germline loops: CDR1 LGHDT, CDR2 YNNKEL (reference sequence). The CDR3 consists of 15 residues. The CDR3 sequence: CASSHGSGYQETQYF. DNA for the CDR3: TGTGCCAGCAGCCACGGGTCGGGCTACCAAGAGACCCAGTACTTC.

This chain uses TRBV6-5 with TRBJ1-5; D is possibly TRBD1 (5 bases). The V end lost 2 bases, the J end lost 4 bases, and 18 bases lay between the germline ends. Looked up from germline, CDR1 is MNHEY and CDR2 is SVGAGI. The CDR3 contains 17 residues. DNA of the CDR3: TGTGCCAGCAGTTACCTGAGGCAGAAAGGGGAAAATCAGCCCCAGCATTTT. Protein product: CASSYLRQKGENQPQHF.

This clonotype was detected a few times. The J gene is TRBJ1-5, the V gene TRBV7-8; D uncertain. V was pared by 3 bases and J by 1 base, with 10 bases between. In germline, CDR1 is SGHVS, CDR2 FQNEAQ. This CDR3 region has 15 residues. CDR3 in amino acids: CASSFGSLSNQPQHF. CDR3 bases: TGTGCCAGCAGCTTTGGGAGTCTCAGCAATCAGCCCCAGCATTTT.

This clonotype was counted between two and nine times. This sequence joins TRBV3-1 and TRBJ2-5, with 9 bases lining up with TRBD2. The CDR3 has 15 amino acids. V was pared by 2 bases and J by 2 bases, with 3 bases of the junction left unmatched. Germline V gene lookup returns CDR1 LGHDT and CDR2 YNNKEL (reference sequence). The CDR3 protein is CASSQKAGGQETQYF. The CDR3 nucleotides read TGTGCCAGCAGCCAAAAAGCGGGAGGACAAGAGACCCAGTACTTC.

This clonotype appeared a few times. The V call is TRBV5-1, the J call TRBJ1-2; no clear D. The CDR3 contains 14 residues. In germline, CDR1 is SGHRS, CDR2 YFSETQ. The V gene lost 4 bases and the J gene lost 3 bases, with 13 bases spanning the gap. The CDR3 coding sequence is TGCGCCAGCAGCCCGGGCCCCCCCGACTATGGCTACACCTTC. Translating it yields CASSPGPPDYGYTF.

The chain joins TRBV15 to TRBJ2-1; 8 positions match TRBD2. This CDR3 is 16 amino acids long. Germline CDR1 reads LNHNV; CDR2 reads YYDKDF (reference sequence). V shed 4 bases and J 4 bases; nucleotides not matched to a gene: 9. As DNA, the CDR3 is TGTGCCACCAGCATCCCCCCGGCGGGGGGATACAATGAGCAGTTCTTC. Translated, it gives CATSIPPAGGYNEQFF.